One sample yielded the 7 T cell receptor beta chains listed below, sequenced in a study of spatial heterogeneity in lung cancer. TCRdb re-called the 5' RACE reads with MiXCR, one entry per CDR3 protein. This sample has some 110,000 distinct CDR3 sequences, with more than 9% found just once. Noted time point: blood at routine non-recurrence follow-up after resection. Tumor, nontumor lung or frozen PBMC supplied whole RNA that was sequenced unsorted. The input for sequencing was PBMCs, taken at follow-up. The receptors were sampled from a male donor with early-stage non-small cell lung cancer.

The CDR3 spells CASSQRNSPNQPQHF. The DNA for the CDR3 is TGTGCCAGCAGCCAACGAAACAGTCCAAATCAGCCCCAGCATTTT. The chain carries TRBV4-2 and TRBJ1-5; D uncertain. The CDR3 contains 15 residues. V lost 2 bases and J lost 4, with 12 bases in between. CDR1 LGHNA and CDR2 YNFKEQ come from the germline V gene.

This clonotype was detected only a few times. The genes are TRBV9 and TRBJ2-1, with D possibly being TRBD2 (6 bases). V was trimmed by 4 bases and J by 2 bases, leaving 19 bases between them. This CDR3 is 17 amino acids long. The germline V gene has CDR1 SGDLS and CDR2 YYNGEE. CDR3 region: CASSRGRAGRTYNEQFF. The CDR3 DNA reads as TGTGCCAGCAGCAGAGGACGGGCAGGGAGGACCTACAATGAGCAGTTCTTC.

Only a few counts were recorded for this clonotype. The genes are TRBV14 and TRBJ1-2; no clear D. The CDR3 runs to 17 residues. Germline CDR1 is SGHDN and CDR2 is FVKESK. Between the trimmed V and J ends, which lost 4 bases and 0 bases, there was a span of 18 bases. The CDR3 DNA reads TGTGCCAGCAGCCCGTCGGAGGTGTACTCGACTAACTATGGCTACACCTTC. As protein: CASSPSEVYSTNYGYTF.

This clonotype was seen at least ten times. The CDR3 here is CASSVSAGNSYNEQFF. In DNA form, the CDR3 reads TGTGCCAGCAGCGTCTCGGCCGGAAATTCCTACAATGAGCAGTTCTTC. The rearrangement uses TRBV9 and TRBJ2-1; D is unclear. The CDR3 is made up of 16 amino acids. V lost 2 bases and J lost 1, with 13 bases in between. Germline V CDR1 and CDR2: SGDLS, YYNGEE.

This clonotype was seen only a few times. This chain joins TRBV10-1 and TRBJ2-7; D may be TRBD1 or TRBD2 (5 bases each). The CDR3 runs to 12 residues. The germline CDR1 and CDR2 sequences are WNHNN and SYGVQD (reference sequence). Trimming took off 8 bases at V and 3 bases at J, with 11 bases between the two ends. CDR3 loop: CASAGDLYEQYF. The CDR3 DNA follows: TGCGCCAGCGCTGGGGACCTCTACGAGCAGTACTTC.

The sample holds a few counts of this clonotype. The chain is built from TRBV4-3 and TRBJ1-4; TRBD1 is a possible D gene (6 bases). This CDR3 is built from 18 residues. Germline V gene lookup returns CDR1 LGHNA and CDR2 YSLEER. With 0 bases removed from V and 0 bases from J, the gap between germline ends came to 14 bases. CDR3 bases: TGCGCCAGCAGCCAAGAAGGGGGACGTGCGGCAACTAATGAAAAACTGTTTTTT. It specifies CASSQEGGRAATNEKLFF.

The sample holds many counts of this clonotype. The chain carries TRBV24-1 and TRBJ2-1; TRBD1 aligns across 8 bases. V was pared by 3 bases and J by 6 bases, with 6 bases of the junction left unmatched. The CDR3 is 15 amino acids. Germline V gene lookup returns CDR1 KGHDR and CDR2 SFDVKD. CDR3 residues: CATSDPTGVSNEQFF. CDR3 DNA: TGTGCCACCAGTGATCCGACAGGGGTTAGCAATGAGCAGTTCTTC.